This T cell receptor (beta chain) originates from a study of human T cells and chemical hapten exposure. Time point meaning: pre-sensitization, week 0. Stated treatment: therapeutic diphenylcyclopropenone sensitization with weekly scalp DPC. This clonotype occurred many times. Trimming left V 5 bases short and J 0 bases short, with 15 bases between. Germline CDR1 and CDR2: MNHNY and SVGAGI (reference sequence). The CDR3 is made up of 16 amino acids. TCRdb ran MiXCR on the RACE reads and lists one entry per CDR3 protein. Here the sample spans approximately 370,000 distinct CDR3 sequences, about 5% being singletons.

The source material was whole blood, sampled in connection with sensitization to the hapten diphenylcyclopropenone (DPC). This clonotype originated in a woman under 30 with alopecia areata. Some clones in this sample may be carry-over from other donors' samples. The chain joins TRBV6-6 to TRBJ2-3, with a weak D call TRBD1 (6 bases). This CDR3 reads CASSPADRSSTDTQYF. DNA for the CDR3: TGTGCCAGCAGTCCAGCCGACAGGTCTAGCACAGATACGCAGTATTTT.